This TCR beta chain was recovered during a study of blood T cells in healthy people across ages. Study-level background: About one barcoded beta molecule per two T cells was the capture yield of template switching.

With a J-beta primer mix and a sample-barcoded 5' primer, a second PCR ran about 7 to 12 cycles. Through a template-switch adaptor with 12 random nucleotides, each cDNA molecule received a tag. TCRdb passed the 5' RACE reads through MiXCR, listing each CDR3 protein once. Among over 950,000 distinct CDR3 sequences, 35% to 40% were seen once, and the ten largest hold 10% to 15%. CDR1 is KGHDR, CDR2 SFDVKD, per germline. The CDR3 extends over 12 amino acids. The trim removed 4 bases at V and 10 bases at J, leaving 4 bases unmatched. The amount of total RNA extracted per sample was at least 5.5 micrograms.

The specimen was blood. The chain recombines TRBV24-1 with TRBJ1-1; 8 bases align to TRBD1. The source is a man between 18 and 29 years old in good health. The CDR3 is CATSELQGGAFF. For the CDR3, the DNA is TGTGCCACCAGTGAGTTACAGGGGGGAGCTTTCTTT.